Included here is one T cell receptor (beta chain) sequence, with context. Produced via immunoSEQ multiplex PCR; TCRdb's table is partial and in-frame only. This sample has under 200,000 clones, with about 82% found just once. The data stem from a study of blood T cell repertoires in COVID-19. At the level of the study: PBMCs, B-cell-depleted T cells, or T cells provided the cDNA or gDNA that made up the material.

CDR1 MNHEY and CDR2 SVGAGI come from the germline V gene. This CDR3 region has 15 residues. V lost 5 bases, J lost 7 bases, and 11 bases stayed unmatched. Sample: peripheral blood. This TCR derives from a man between 65 and 85 years old with active or convalescent COVID-19. The chain carries TRBV6-5 and TRBJ1-2; TRBD1 matches 9 bases. The CDR3 DNA reads TGTGCCAGCAGTAGGACAGGGGCCATGACCAGTGGCTACACCTTC. This gives the protein CASSRTGAMTSGYTF.